Shown below are 30 T cell receptor beta chains from a single sample sequenced in a study. A single record per CDR3 protein comes from TCRdb applying MiXCR to the RT-PCR reads. The table includes more than 550,000 distinct CDR3 sequences, 14% detected once. The sample consisted of memory CD4+ T cells from blood. The receptors originated from a female donor in good health, serving as a healthy control.

In this sample, this clonotype turned up a few times. This chain joins TRBV5-1 and TRBJ2-2; D unclear. Trimming cost V 4 bases and J 0 bases, with 10 bases left between them. This CDR3 is built from 15 residues. In germline, CDR1 is SGHRS, CDR2 YFSETQ. The CDR3 loop is CASSRTEANTGELFF. The CDR3 DNA reads TGCGCCAGCAGCAGGACCGAAGCGAACACCGGGGAGCTGTTTTTT.

This sequence joins TRBV12-3 or TRBV12-4 and TRBJ2-2, with a tentative D call TRBD2 (7 bases). The CDR3 contains 16 residues. The germline V and J ends were trimmed by 9 bases and 3 bases, with 20 bases remaining between them. CDR3 sequence reads: CASKTMGGLDTGELFF. In DNA form, the CDR3 reads TGTGCCAGTAAGACGATGGGGGGGCTCGACACCGGGGAGCTGTTTTTT.

This clonotype has at least ten counts. J is TRBJ2-3 and V is TRBV15; TRBD2 is a possible D gene (6 bases). The germline V gene has CDR1 LNHNV and CDR2 YYDKDF (reference sequence). This CDR3 has 16 amino acids. Between the trimmed V and J ends, which lost 3 bases and 7 bases, there was a span of 20 bases. The CDR3 DNA follows: TGTGCCACCAGCAGCCTAAGCGGGCCTGCAAGGCATACGCAGTATTTT. Translated: CATSSLSGPARHTQYF.

This clonotype was detected many times. This sequence joins TRBV5-1 and TRBJ1-5; 7 nucleotides match TRBD1. This CDR3 is 14 amino acids long. Germline V gene sequence: CDR1 SGHRS, CDR2 YFSETQ. V lost 4 bases, J lost 5 bases, and 6 bases stayed unmatched. CDR3 bases: TGCGCCAGCAGCCCGGACAGGCTCGATCAGCCCCAGCATTTT. Its translation: CASSPDRLDQPQHF.

The sample holds a few counts of this clonotype. The CDR3 nucleotides read TGTGCCAGCAGCTTAGCGGGCGCCGAGGGTACCTACGAGCAGTACTTC. Protein product: CASSLAGAEGTYEQYF. The rearrangement joins TRBV7-2 to TRBJ2-7, with D perhaps matching TRBD2 (5 bases). V gave up 0 bases and J gave up 2 bases, with 14 bases separating them. The CDR3 is made up of 16 amino acids. Germline loops: CDR1 SGHTA, CDR2 FQGNSA.

The sample holds a few counts of this clonotype. The gene calls are TRBV3-1 and TRBJ1-1; D is ambiguous. The V gene's germline CDR1 is LGHDT and CDR2 YNNKEL (reference sequence). The CDR3 totals 12 residues. The ends were cut back, 2 bases at V and 5 bases at J, with 6 bases in the middle. This CDR3 is CASSQLGTEAFF. The CDR3 nucleotides read TGTGCCAGCAGCCAACTGGGTACTGAAGCTTTCTTT.

This clonotype was counted many times. Here the CDR3 reads CSVVDKGLGQYF. The CDR3 coding sequence is TGCAGCGTTGTAGATAAAGGTTTGGGGCAGTACTTC. The genes are TRBV29-1 and TRBJ2-7; no reliable D call. Per germline, CDR1 SQVTM and CDR2 ANQGSEA. This CDR3 spans 12 amino acids. Between the trimmed V and J ends, which lost 4 bases and 9 bases, there was a span of 16 bases.

The DNA of the CDR3 is TGCAGTGCTAGAGTGTATTCAGGGGTGGATCAGCCCCAGCATTTT. Encoded protein: CSARVYSGVDQPQHF. The gene calls are TRBV20-1 and TRBJ1-5; D might be TRBD1 (6 bases). The CDR3 length is 15 residues. The V gene's germline CDR1 is DFQATT and CDR2 SNEGSKA (reference sequence). Between the trimmed V and J ends, which lost 1 base and 5 bases, there was a span of 15 bases.

The chain has TRBV27 and TRBJ1-2; 7 positions match TRBD1. Germline V CDR1 and CDR2: MNHEY, SMNVEV (reference sequence). This CDR3 region has 14 residues. V shed 0 bases, J shed 6 bases, and the junction held 4 bases outside the gene matches. For the CDR3, the DNA is TGTGCCAGCAGTTTATCGCAGGGGGATGATGGCTACACCTTC. It yields the protein CASSLSQGDDGYTF.

The rearrangement uses TRBV7-9 and TRBJ1-6; D is undetermined. The CDR3 spans 15 residues. CDR1 and CDR2 (germline): SEHNR, FQNEAQ (reference sequence). Trimming pared 7 bases from V and 10 bases from J, leaving 20 bases between. CDR3 nucleotides: TGTGCCAGCACCCTAGGAGGAGGACGTCCCTCACCCCTCCACTTT. Residues: CASTLGGGRPSPLHF.

In its sample, this clonotype was seen many times. The CDR3 sequence is CAISETRTGTGGYEQYF. The DNA of the CDR3 is TGTGCCATCAGTGAGACGAGAACCGGGACAGGGGGCTACGAGCAGTACTTC. The chain has TRBV10-3 and TRBJ2-7; 11 nucleotides match TRBD1. The V gene end was trimmed by 2 bases and the J gene end by 3 bases; junction bases not matched to a gene: 9. The CDR3 sequence is 17 residues long. From germline, CDR1 is ENHRY and CDR2 SYGVKD.

Only a few counts were recorded for this clonotype. It may be a read error: a sequence one base away is much more abundant. The chain joins TRBV11-2 to TRBJ2-3; D not resolved. Germline lookup yields CDR1 SGHAT and CDR2 FQNNGV. CDR3 length: 15 residues. V shed 0 bases and J shed 0 bases, with 7 bases lying between them. The CDR3 DNA reads TGTGCCAGCAGCTTAGATAACGGGAGCACAGATACGCAGTATTTT. This translates into CASSLDNGSTDTQYF.

This clonotype was recorded a few times. This rearrangement joins TRBV30 to TRBJ1-5, with a possible D match to TRBD1 (5 bases). The germline CDR1 and CDR2 sequences are GTSNPN and SVGIG (reference sequence). The CDR3 is 13 amino acids. V lost 2 bases, J lost 9 bases, and 14 bases lay in between. The CDR3 DNA is TGTGCCTGGAGTACCCGGGGGTTGAGGCCCCAGCATTTT. It yields the protein CAWSTRGLRPQHF.

This clonotype was observed at least ten times. The CDR3 DNA sequence: TGTGCCAGCAGCTTAGCGCCCCAATACGAGCAGTACTTC. Translated: CASSLAPQYEQYF. The chain uses TRBV7-8 and TRBJ2-7; D remains ambiguous. This CDR3 is 13 amino acids long. Trimming stripped 0 bases from V and 4 bases from J, with 7 bases between. Germline V gene sequence: CDR1 SGHVS, CDR2 FQNEAQ.

This clonotype was observed many times. The CDR3 sequence: CSAFPPGQQETQYF. DNA for the CDR3: TGCAGCGCTTTCCCCCCGGGACAACAAGAGACCCAGTACTTC. The chain combines TRBV29-1 with TRBJ2-5, with a weak D call TRBD1 (6 bases). The germline CDR1 and CDR2 sequences are SQVTM and ANQGSEA. The CDR3 is 14 residues long. The V and J ends lost 7 bases and 2 bases respectively, with 17 bases between them.

The genes are TRBV7-8 and TRBJ2-5, with 11 positions matching TRBD2. The CDR3 extends over 18 amino acids. V gave up 2 bases and J gave up 5 bases; unmatched junction bases: 13. CDR1 SGHVS and CDR2 FQNEAQ come from the germline V gene. CDR3 DNA sequence: TGTGCCAGCAGCTTAAGGAGTAGGGTAGCGGGAGGGATGGAGACCCAGTACTTC. It specifies CASSLRSRVAGGMETQYF.

V usage is TRBV18 and J usage is TRBJ2-3; D might be TRBD1 (6 bases). The CDR3 has 15 residues. Trimming shortened V by 3 bases and J by 4 bases, and 14 bases separated the two germline ends. Germline V gene data show CDR1 as KGHSH and CDR2 as LQKENI. In DNA form, the CDR3 reads TGTGCCAGCTCACCCCGACAGGTCGGCTCAGATACGCAGTATTTT. This sequence encodes CASSPRQVGSDTQYF.

Ten or more counts support this clonotype. The chain joins TRBV5-6 to TRBJ2-1, with D perhaps being TRBD1 or TRBD2 (6 bases each). CDR3 size: 15 residues. Germline V CDR1 and CDR2: SGHDT, YYEEEE. Deletions cut 0 bases from V and 7 bases from J, with 14 bases between. The CDR3 sequence: CASSLGGAYENEQFF. The DNA of the CDR3 is TGTGCCAGCAGCTTGGGGGGGGCATATGAAAATGAGCAGTTCTTC.

This clonotype was detected a few times. The genes are TRBV20-1 and TRBJ2-1; TRBD2 matches 7 bases. CDR3 length: 11 amino acids. From germline, CDR1 is DFQATT and CDR2 SNEGSKA (reference sequence). V trimming: 6 bases; J trimming: 12 bases; junction bases outside the gene matches: 8. In DNA form, the CDR3 reads TGCAGTGCCGTGGGCGGGGAGGGGCAGTTCTTC. It encodes CSAVGGEGQFF.

This chain joins TRBV6-6 and TRBJ2-5, with D possibly called TRBD1 or TRBD2 (5 bases each). The CDR3 has 13 residues. Germline-derived CDR1 and CDR2 are MNHNY and SVGAGI (reference sequence). Trimming removed 11 bases at V and 6 bases at J, with 19 bases between. This chain's CDR3 is CAAGPGTGKTQYF. The CDR3 DNA sequence: TGTGCCGCAGGGCCTGGGACGGGGAAGACCCAGTACTTC.

This clonotype was counted ten times or more. The V and J genes are TRBV27 and TRBJ2-7, with TRBD2 as a possible D gene (6 bases). The germline CDR1 and CDR2 sequences are MNHEY and SMNVEV (reference sequence). This CDR3 is built from 12 residues. The V end lost 5 bases, the J end lost 6 bases, and 11 bases lay between the germline ends. CDR3 nucleotide sequence: TGTGCCAGCAGTCTGGACTACACCGAGCAGTACTTC. Translated, it gives CASSLDYTEQYF.

There are a few counts of this clonotype. The chain couples TRBV15 to TRBJ1-4; D may be TRBD1 (5 bases). The CDR3 spans 14 residues. The V gene's germline CDR1 is LNHNV and CDR2 YYDKDF (reference sequence). V lost 3 bases to trimming and J lost 2 bases, with 7 bases between them. CDR3 sequence reads: CATSRWGTNEKLFF. The DNA of the CDR3 is TGTGCCACCAGCAGGTGGGGGACTAATGAAAAACTGTTTTTT. Combining the CDR3 with reference TRBV15 and TRBJ1-4 gives the whole variable domain DAMVIQNPRYQVTQFGKPVTLSCSQTLNHNVMYWYQQKSSQAPKLLFHYYDKDFNNEADTPDNFQSRRPNTSFCFLDIRSPGLGDTAMYLCATSRWGTNEKLFFGSGTQLSVL.

The sample holds many counts of this clonotype. The chain links TRBV29-1 to TRBJ1-1, with TRBD1 identical over 8 bases. CDR1 is SQVTM and CDR2 is ANQGSEA in the germline V gene. J was trimmed by 4 bases and V by 3 bases; bases with no gene match: 7. This CDR3 is 14 amino acids long. The CDR3 DNA reads as TGCAGCGTTGACAGGGGGCGATCGGGCACTGAAGCTTTCTTT. Translated: CSVDRGRSGTEAFF.

The V gene is TRBV5-1, the J gene TRBJ1-2, with TRBD1 matching over 10 bases. The V gene's germline CDR1 is SGHRS and CDR2 YFSETQ. CDR3 length equals 15 residues. The trim removed 3 bases at V and 6 bases at J, leaving 8 bases unmatched. The CDR3 DNA reads TGCGCCAGCAGCTGGGGGACAGGGGCCGATAATGGCTACACCTTC. Amino acid sequence: CASSWGTGADNGYTF.

The rearrangement links TRBV6-1 to TRBJ2-7; TRBD1 agrees at 9 bases. Per the germline V gene, CDR1 is MNHNS and CDR2 is SASEGT. V trimming: 3 bases; J trimming: 7 bases; junction bases outside the gene matches: 10. The CDR3 contains 15 residues. CDR3 in amino acids: CASSDYGTGIAEQYF. The CDR3 DNA reads TGTGCCAGCAGTGACTACGGGACAGGGATCGCTGAGCAGTACTTC.

This clonotype was detected a few times. The CDR3 DNA follows: TGTGCCAGCAGCCCGCAGACAGGGATCTATGGCTACACCTTC. Translating it yields CASSPQTGIYGYTF. V is TRBV7-9 and J is TRBJ1-2; 7 positions match TRBD1. Germline V gene lookup returns CDR1 SEHNR and CDR2 FQNEAQ (reference sequence). V shed 5 bases and J 4 bases; nucleotides not matched to a gene: 7. The CDR3 consists of 14 residues.

This clonotype has more than one count but fewer than ten. This rearrangement joins TRBV7-9 to TRBJ2-5, with no clear D. The germline V gene encodes CDR1 SEHNR and CDR2 FQNEAQ (reference sequence). The V end lost 6 bases, the J end lost 5 bases, and 19 bases lay between the germline ends. This CDR3 is built from 15 residues. The CDR3 protein is CASSPVDGFGETQYF. CDR3 DNA: TGTGCCAGCAGTCCCGTGGATGGATTCGGGGAGACCCAGTACTTC. The whole variable domain, remainder taken from reference TRBV7-9 and TRBJ2-5, is DTGVSQNPRHKITKRGQNVTFRCDPISEHNRLYWYRQTLGQGPEFLTYFQNEAQLEKSRLLSDRFSAERPKGSFSTLEIQRTEQGDSAMYLCASSPVDGFGETQYFGPGTRLLVL.

This clonotype was seen repeatedly, ten times or more. The V gene is TRBV10-3, the J gene TRBJ2-2; D unresolved. Germline loops: CDR1 ENHRY, CDR2 SYGVKD. This CDR3 contains 13 residues. Trimming took off 3 bases at V and 5 bases at J, with 7 bases between the two ends. CDR3 sequence reads: CAISDKGTGELFF. Written as DNA, the CDR3 is TGTGCCATCAGTGATAAAGGAACCGGGGAGCTGTTTTTT.

This clonotype has a count of ten or more. V is TRBV7-8 and J is TRBJ1-1; no definite D call. V was cut by 1 base and J by 4 bases, with 7 bases left in between. Germline values: CDR1 SGHVS, CDR2 FQNEAQ. The CDR3 sequence is 13 residues long. The CDR3 region has the DNA TGTGCCAGCAGCTTAGTAGAAGGCACTGAAGCTTTCTTT. It codes for CASSLVEGTEAFF.

CDR3 sequence: CASTTWYGSNYGYTF. As DNA, the CDR3 is TGTGCCAGCACCACCTGGTACGGCTCTAACTATGGCTACACCTTC. This chain joins TRBV28 and TRBJ1-2; D gene ambiguous. CDR3 length: 15 residues. Trimming pared 7 bases from V and 0 bases from J, leaving 15 bases between. The V gene's germline CDR1 is MDHEN and CDR2 SYDVKM.